This entry describes one T cell receptor (beta chain). Its target is not known. This entry is derived from a study of cytomegalovirus exposure and HLA in healthy donors. Study-wide points: Rare TCR sequences predominated, though certain public TCRs were found in many donors. An assumption of roughly uniform sequencing depth across donors underlay the presence/absence analyses. As was reported, the HLA-A and HLA-B alleles of most subjects were accurately predicted from TCR beta sequences. Later work associated more than 15,000 TCR beta sequences with HLA alleles at 0.05 false discovery rate.

PCR was performed using 60 Vbeta and 13 Jbeta primers. Sequenced by immunoSEQ multiplex PCR; TCRdb stores in-frame clones only, minus some. The table records some 140,000 clones, about three quarters of them present only once. The CDR3 loop spans 10 amino acids. Between the trimmed V and J ends, which lost 10 bases and 5 bases, there was a span of 8 bases. Germline V gene sequence: CDR1 MNHNY, CDR2 SVGAGI (reference sequence). Sample: PBMCs. This TCR derives from a young woman in good health and CMV-seronegative. The chain carries TRBV6-6 and TRBJ2-5; D may be TRBD1 (6 bases). CDR3 nucleotide sequence: TGTGCCACTAGGGGGGAGACCCAGTACTTC. Translating it yields CATRGETQYF.